What follows are 6 T cell receptor beta chains derived from one specimen sequenced in a study of T cells in localized non-small cell lung cancer. The data were produced by immunoSEQ multiplex PCR, yet TCRdb's version contains in-frame clones alone and is incomplete. The sample carries around 2,800 clones, roughly a quarter recorded once. Sequences were derived from lung tumor tissue, sampled before any cancer treatment. These receptors originate from a man between 40 and 69 years old with stage I lung adenocarcinoma.

Here the CDR3 DNA reads TGTGCCAGTAGTACGATTCCCGGGACTAGTTTGGGCACAGATACGCAGTATTTT. It translates to CASSTIPGTSLGTDTQYF. J is TRBJ2-3 and V is TRBV19, with 8 bases fitting TRBD2. There are 18 residues in the CDR3. CDR1 and CDR2 (germline): LNHDA, SQIVND (reference sequence). V lost 4 bases, J lost 1 base, and 13 bases stayed unmatched.

This chain connects TRBV5-1 to TRBJ1-4; TRBD1 aligns across 8 bases. V shed 4 bases and J 5 bases; nucleotides not matched to a gene: 4. CDR3 length: 14 amino acids. Germline V CDR1 and CDR2: SGHRS, YFSETQ. The CDR3 DNA is TGCGCCAGCAGCCCCAGGGGGCCCAATGAAAAACTGTTTTTT. Translation: CASSPRGPNEKLFF.

The V gene is TRBV5-1, the J gene TRBJ2-1; TRBD2 matches 9 bases. Germline lookup yields CDR1 SGHRS and CDR2 YFSETQ. V lost 4 bases, J lost 3 bases, and 2 bases stayed unmatched. This CDR3 comprises 14 residues. The CDR3 sequence is CASSLSGGYNEQFF. CDR3 DNA: TGCGCCAGCAGCCTTAGCGGGGGCTACAATGAGCAGTTCTTC.

This clone counts as medium-sized. The V gene is TRBV9, the J gene TRBJ1-1; D is possibly TRBD1 (5 bases). The V end was cut by 5 bases, the J end by 0 bases, with 14 bases between. Germline assignment: CDR1 SGDLS and CDR2 YYNGEE. The CDR3 contains 15 residues. CDR3 region: CASRRTTDLNTEAFF. DNA of the CDR3: TGTGCCAGCAGGCGGACAACCGACTTGAACACTGAAGCTTTCTTT.

The chain couples TRBV19 to TRBJ2-3, with 9 bases matching TRBD2. From germline, CDR1 is LNHDA and CDR2 SQIVND (reference sequence). The J segment lost 4 bases and the V segment lost 3 bases, leaving 8 bases of the junction unmatched. This CDR3 comprises 16 residues. The CDR3 here is CASSISGAGGSDTQYF. CDR3 nucleotides: TGTGCCAGTAGTATCTCTGGAGCGGGAGGTTCAGATACGCAGTATTTT.

Judged by abundance, this clone is medium-sized (0.01 to 0.1%). J is TRBJ2-7 and V is TRBV6-8; 9 nucleotides agree with TRBD1. This CDR3 has 14 amino acids. V was clipped by 7 bases and J by 7 bases; unmatched bases: 11. CDR1 MNHGY and CDR2 SAAAGT come from the germline V gene. CDR3: CASILGPQGAEQYF. CDR3 coding DNA: TGTGCCAGCATCTTAGGACCACAGGGGGCAGAGCAGTACTTC.